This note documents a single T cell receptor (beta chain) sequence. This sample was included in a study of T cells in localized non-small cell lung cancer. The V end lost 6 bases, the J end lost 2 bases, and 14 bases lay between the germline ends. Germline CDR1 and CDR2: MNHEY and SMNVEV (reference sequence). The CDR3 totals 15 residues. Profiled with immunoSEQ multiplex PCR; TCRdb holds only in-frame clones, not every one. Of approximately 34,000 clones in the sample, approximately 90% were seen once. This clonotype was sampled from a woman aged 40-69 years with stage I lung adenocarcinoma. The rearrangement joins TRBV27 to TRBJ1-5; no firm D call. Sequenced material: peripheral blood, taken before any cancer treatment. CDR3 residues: CASREGEVGNQPQHF. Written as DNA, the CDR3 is TGTGCCAGCAGGGAGGGAGAGGTAGGCAATCAGCCCCAGCATTTT.